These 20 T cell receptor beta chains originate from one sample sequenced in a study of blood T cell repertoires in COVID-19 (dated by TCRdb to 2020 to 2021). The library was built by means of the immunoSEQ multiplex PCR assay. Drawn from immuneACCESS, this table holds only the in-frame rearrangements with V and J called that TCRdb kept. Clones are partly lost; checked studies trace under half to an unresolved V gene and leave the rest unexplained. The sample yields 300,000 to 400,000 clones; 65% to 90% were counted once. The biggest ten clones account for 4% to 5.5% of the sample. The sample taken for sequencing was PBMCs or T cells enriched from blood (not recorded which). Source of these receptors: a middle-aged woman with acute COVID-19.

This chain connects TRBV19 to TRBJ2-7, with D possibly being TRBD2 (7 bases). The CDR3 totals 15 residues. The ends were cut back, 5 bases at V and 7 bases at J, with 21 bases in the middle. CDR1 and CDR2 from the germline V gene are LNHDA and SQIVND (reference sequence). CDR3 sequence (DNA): TGTGCCAGTAGTCCTACTAGCCGGGGGGCGGAAGAGCAGTACTTC. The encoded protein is CASSPTSRGAEEQYF.

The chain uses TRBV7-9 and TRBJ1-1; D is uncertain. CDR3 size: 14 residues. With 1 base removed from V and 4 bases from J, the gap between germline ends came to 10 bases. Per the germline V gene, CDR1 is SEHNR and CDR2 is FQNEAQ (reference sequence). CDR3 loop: CASSLGVGSTEAFF. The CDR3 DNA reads TGTGCCAGCAGCTTAGGCGTCGGGAGCACTGAAGCTTTCTTT.

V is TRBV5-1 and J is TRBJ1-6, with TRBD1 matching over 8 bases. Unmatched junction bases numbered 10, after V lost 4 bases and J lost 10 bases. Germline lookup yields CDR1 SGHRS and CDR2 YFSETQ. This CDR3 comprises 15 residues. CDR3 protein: CASSRGQGSGSPLHF. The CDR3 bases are TGCGCCAGCAGCCGCGGACAGGGCTCCGGATCACCCCTCCACTTT.

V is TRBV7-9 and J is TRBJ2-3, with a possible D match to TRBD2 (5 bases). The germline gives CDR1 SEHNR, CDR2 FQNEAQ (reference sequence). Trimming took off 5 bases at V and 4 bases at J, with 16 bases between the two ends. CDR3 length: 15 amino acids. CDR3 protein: CASSPVTRNADTQYF. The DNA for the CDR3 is TGTGCCAGCAGCCCCGTTACTAGAAACGCAGATACGCAGTATTTT.

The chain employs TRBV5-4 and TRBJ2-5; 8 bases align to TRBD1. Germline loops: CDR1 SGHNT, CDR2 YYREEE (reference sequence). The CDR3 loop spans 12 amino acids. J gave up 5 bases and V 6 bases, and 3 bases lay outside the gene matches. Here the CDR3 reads CASNNRGETQYF. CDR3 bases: TGTGCCAGCAACAACAGGGGGGAGACCCAGTACTTC.

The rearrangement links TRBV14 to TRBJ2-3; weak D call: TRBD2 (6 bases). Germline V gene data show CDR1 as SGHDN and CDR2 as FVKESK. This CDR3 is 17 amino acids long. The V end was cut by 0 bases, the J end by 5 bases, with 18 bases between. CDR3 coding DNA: TGTGCCAGCAGCCAAGATAGAGAACCGGGACTTCGAGATACGCAGTATTTT. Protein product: CASSQDREPGLRDTQYF.

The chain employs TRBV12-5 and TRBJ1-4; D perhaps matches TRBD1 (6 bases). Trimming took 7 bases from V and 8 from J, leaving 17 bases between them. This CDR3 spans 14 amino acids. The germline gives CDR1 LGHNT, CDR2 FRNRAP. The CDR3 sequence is CASAAWGLGEKLFF. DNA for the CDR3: TGTGCTAGTGCGGCTTGGGGGCTAGGAGAAAAACTGTTTTTT.

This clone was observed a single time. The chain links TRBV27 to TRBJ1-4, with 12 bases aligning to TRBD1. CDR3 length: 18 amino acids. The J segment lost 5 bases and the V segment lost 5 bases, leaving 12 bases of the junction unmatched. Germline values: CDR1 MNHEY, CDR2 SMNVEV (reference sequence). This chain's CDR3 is CASSQNRDRGRTNEKLFF. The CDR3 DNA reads TGTGCCAGCAGTCAAAACCGGGACAGGGGGCGGACGAATGAAAAACTGTTTTTT.

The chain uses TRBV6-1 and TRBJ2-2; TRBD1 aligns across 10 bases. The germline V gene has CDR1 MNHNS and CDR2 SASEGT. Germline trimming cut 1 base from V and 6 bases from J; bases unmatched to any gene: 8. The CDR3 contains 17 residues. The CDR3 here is CASSEGTGGFMAGELFF. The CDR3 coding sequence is TGTGCCAGCAGTGAAGGGACAGGGGGATTTATGGCCGGGGAGCTGTTTTTT.

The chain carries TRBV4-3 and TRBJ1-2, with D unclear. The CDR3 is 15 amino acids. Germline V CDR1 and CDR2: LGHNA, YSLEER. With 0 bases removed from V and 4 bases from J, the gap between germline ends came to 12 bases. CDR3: CASSQESLTGYGYTF. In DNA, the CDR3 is TGCGCCAGCAGCCAAGAAAGCCTAACGGGCTATGGCTACACCTTC.

The CDR3 loop reads CASSHGGGRGVEQFF. As DNA, the CDR3 is TGTGCCAGCAGCCATGGGGGGGGCAGGGGTGTTGAGCAGTTCTTC. The rearrangement uses TRBV7-2 and TRBJ2-1, with D tentatively TRBD2 (7 bases). The CDR3 is 15 residues long. From germline, CDR1 is SGHTA and CDR2 FQGNSA. Trimming took off 5 bases at V and 9 bases at J, with 20 bases between the two ends. The whole variable domain, filled in from reference TRBV7-2 and TRBJ2-1, reads GAGVSQSPSNKVTEKGKDVELRCDPISGHTALYWYRQSLGQGLEFLIYFQGNSAPDKSGLPSDRFSAERTGGSVSTLTIQRTQQEDSAVYLCASSHGGGRGVEQFFGPGTRLTVL.

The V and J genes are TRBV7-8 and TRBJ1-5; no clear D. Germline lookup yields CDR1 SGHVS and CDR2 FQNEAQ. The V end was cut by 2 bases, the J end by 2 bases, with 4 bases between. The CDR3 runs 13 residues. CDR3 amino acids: CASSLRGNQPQHF. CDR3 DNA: TGTGCCAGCAGCTTACGGGGCAATCAGCCCCAGCATTTT.

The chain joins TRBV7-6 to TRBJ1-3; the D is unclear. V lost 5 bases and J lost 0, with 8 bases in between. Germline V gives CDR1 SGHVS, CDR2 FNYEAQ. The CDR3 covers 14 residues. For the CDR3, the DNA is TGTGCCAGCAGCCGGGAAGCCTCTGGAAACACCATATATTTT. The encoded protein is CASSREASGNTIYF.

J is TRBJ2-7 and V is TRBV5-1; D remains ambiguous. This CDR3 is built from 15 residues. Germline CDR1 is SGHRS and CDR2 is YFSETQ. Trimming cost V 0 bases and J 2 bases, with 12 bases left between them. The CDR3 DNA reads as TGCGCCAGCAGCTTGGGTGGAGCGACGACCTACGAGCAGTACTTC. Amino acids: CASSLGGATTYEQYF. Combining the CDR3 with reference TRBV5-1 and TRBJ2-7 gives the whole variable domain KAGVTQTPRYLIKTRGQQVTLSCSPISGHRSVSWYQQTPGQGLQFLFEYFSETQRNKGNFPGRFSGRQFSNSRSEMNVSTLELGDSALYLCASSLGGATTYEQYFGPGTRLTVT.

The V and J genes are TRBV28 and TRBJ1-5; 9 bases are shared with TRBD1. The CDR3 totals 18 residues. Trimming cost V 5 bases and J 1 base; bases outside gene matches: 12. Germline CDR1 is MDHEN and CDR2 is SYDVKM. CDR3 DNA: TGTGCCAGCAGTCGAGGGACAGGGTGGTTCCTAAGCAATCAGCCCCAGCATTTT. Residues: CASSRGTGWFLSNQPQHF.

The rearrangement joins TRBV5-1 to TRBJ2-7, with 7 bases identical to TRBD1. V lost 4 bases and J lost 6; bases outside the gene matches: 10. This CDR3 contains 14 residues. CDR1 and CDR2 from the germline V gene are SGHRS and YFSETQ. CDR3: CASSEGTVGSEQYF. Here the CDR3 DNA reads TGCGCCAGCAGCGAAGGGACAGTGGGGAGCGAGCAGTACTTC.

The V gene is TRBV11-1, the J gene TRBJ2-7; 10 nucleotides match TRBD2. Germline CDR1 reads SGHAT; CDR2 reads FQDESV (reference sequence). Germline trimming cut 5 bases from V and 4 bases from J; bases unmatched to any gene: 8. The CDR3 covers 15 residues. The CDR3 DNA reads TGTGCCAGCAGCCGTTGGGCTAGCGGGAGTTACGAGCAGTACTTC. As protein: CASSRWASGSYEQYF.

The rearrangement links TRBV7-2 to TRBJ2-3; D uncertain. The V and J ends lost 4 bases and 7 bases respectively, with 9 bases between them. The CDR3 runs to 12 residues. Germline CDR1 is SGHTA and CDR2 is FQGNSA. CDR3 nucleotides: TGTGCCAGCAGCTCGACCGGGTATACGCAGTATTTT. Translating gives CASSSTGYTQYF.

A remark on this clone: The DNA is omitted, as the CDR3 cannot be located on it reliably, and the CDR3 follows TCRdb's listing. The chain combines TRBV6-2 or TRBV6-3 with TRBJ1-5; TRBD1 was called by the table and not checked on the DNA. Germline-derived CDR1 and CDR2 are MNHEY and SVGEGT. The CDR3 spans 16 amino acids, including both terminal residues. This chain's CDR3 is CASSSSDRGGGQPQHF.

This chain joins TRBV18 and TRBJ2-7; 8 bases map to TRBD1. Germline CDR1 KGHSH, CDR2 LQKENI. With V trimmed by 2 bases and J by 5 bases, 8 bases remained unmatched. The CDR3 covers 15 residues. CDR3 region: CASSPSDRVVNEQYF. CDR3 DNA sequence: TGTGCCAGCTCACCATCGGACAGGGTGGTCAACGAGCAGTACTTC.